These 28 T cell receptor beta chains were sequenced from one sample in a study of blood T cell repertoires in COVID-19. Method: immunoSEQ multiplex PCR; TCRdb's copy keeps in-frame clones and lacks some. The sample has tens of thousands of clones, over 85% seen once; the top ten hold 1.3%. The sequencing input was peripheral blood. These receptors were collected from a man in his sixties with acute or convalescent COVID-19.

The chain carries TRBV2 and TRBJ1-2; D remains unclear. V dropped 6 bases and J dropped 7 bases, with 9 bases sitting between them. The CDR3 extends over 11 amino acids. Germline loops: CDR1 SNHLY, CDR2 FYNNEI. For the CDR3, the DNA is TGTGCCAGCAGGGTTGGAGGTGGCTACACCTTC. Translated, it gives CASRVGGGYTF.

The gene calls are TRBV10-3 and TRBJ1-1, with 11 bases aligning to TRBD1. CDR3 length: 12 amino acids. V was clipped by 8 bases and J by 4 bases; unmatched bases: 0. Looked up from germline, CDR1 is ENHRY and CDR2 is SYGVKD. The CDR3 sequence: CAIGTGGTEAFF. The CDR3 nucleotides read TGTGCCATCGGGACAGGGGGCACTGAAGCTTTCTTT.

The chain uses TRBV11-3 and TRBJ2-4; 12 bases match TRBD1. Trimming cost V 4 bases and J 4 bases; bases outside gene matches: 5. The germline V gene encodes CDR1 SGHNT and CDR2 YENEEA. The CDR3 has 16 residues. For the CDR3, the DNA is TGTGCCAGCAGCTCGGGACAGGGGGCGCAGAAAAACATTCAGTACTTC. It specifies CASSSGQGAQKNIQYF.

Only a few counts were recorded for this clone. The gene calls are TRBV5-8 and TRBJ1-1, with unresolved D. Per germline, CDR1 SGHTS and CDR2 YDEGEE. This CDR3 contains 15 residues. The V end lost 4 bases, the J end lost 4 bases, and 17 bases lay between the germline ends. The CDR3 DNA is TGTGCCAGCAGCGATCAAGGCAGGCTCAGCACTGAAGCTTTCTTT. It is translated as CASSDQGRLSTEAFF.

This sequence joins TRBV11-2 and TRBJ2-3, with D perhaps matching TRBD2 (7 bases). The CDR3 runs to 16 residues. CDR1 and CDR2 from the germline V gene are SGHAT and FQNNGV. V was shortened by 6 bases and J by 6 bases, with 22 bases between the two germline ends. The CDR3 coding sequence is TGTGCCAGCAGTCTGGAGGGGGGGCTCCCCGGCGATACGCAGTATTTT. Protein: CASSLEGGLPGDTQYF. Full variable domain (outside the CDR3, taken from reference TRBV11-2 and TRBJ2-3): EAGVAQSPRYKIIEKRQSVAFWCNPISGHATLYWYQQILGQGPKLLIQFQNNGVVDDSQLPKDRFSAERLKGVDSTLKIQPAKLEDSAVYLCASSLEGGLPGDTQYFGPGTRLTVL.

As to this clone: The junction and the germline gene differ at one end; a read error may be behind it. V usage is TRBV7-7 and J usage is TRBJ2-2, with TRBD1 matching over 7 bases. This CDR3 has 14 amino acids. Germline V lookup: CDR1 SSHAT, CDR2 FNYEAQ (reference sequence). CDR3 region: CASSFDRVTGELFF. In DNA, the CDR3 is TGTGCTAGCAGCTTCGACAGGGTGACCGGGGAGCTGTTTTTT.

The V and J genes are TRBV6-6 and TRBJ1-1; 7 bases fit TRBD1. The CDR3 loop spans 16 amino acids. CDR1 is MNHNY and CDR2 is SVGAGI in the germline V gene (reference sequence). The J segment lost 3 bases and the V segment lost 6 bases, leaving 13 bases of the junction unmatched. This CDR3 is CASSPEGRGAYTEAFF. CDR3 in DNA: TGTGCCAGCAGCCCCGAGGGCAGGGGGGCGTACACTGAAGCTTTCTTT.

The chain is built from TRBV11-2 and TRBJ1-2; D call uncertain. Germline V gene sequence: CDR1 SGHAT, CDR2 FQNNGV. CDR3 length equals 13 residues. V lost 2 bases to trimming and J lost 2 bases, with 6 bases between them. The CDR3 loop is CASSLNKNYGYTF. DNA for the CDR3: TGTGCCAGCAGCTTAAACAAAAACTATGGCTACACCTTC.

This sequence joins TRBV10-3 and TRBJ2-3; 9 bases line up with TRBD1. V was pared by 0 bases and J by 2 bases, with 18 bases of the junction left unmatched. The CDR3 sequence is 21 residues long. Germline V gene sequence: CDR1 ENHRY, CDR2 SYGVKD. The CDR3 protein is CAISESPGQGRTKRYTDTQYF. In DNA form, the CDR3 reads TGTGCCATCAGTGAGTCCCCCGGACAGGGGCGTACAAAAAGGTACACAGATACGCAGTATTTT.

V is TRBV11-2 and J is TRBJ1-5, with D unclear. The CDR3 length is 13 residues. Germline V gives CDR1 SGHAT, CDR2 FQNNGV. The V end was cut by 1 base, the J end by 5 bases, with 6 bases between. CDR3 amino acids: CASSLGRDQPQHF. Here the CDR3 DNA reads TGTGCCAGCAGCTTAGGGCGGGATCAGCCCCAGCATTTT.

This clone was recorded only once. The V gene is TRBV11-2, the J gene TRBJ2-3; weak D call: TRBD1 (5 bases). Between the trimmed V and J ends, which lost 5 bases and 11 bases, there was a span of 26 bases. The CDR3 contains 16 residues. In germline, CDR1 is SGHAT, CDR2 FQNNGV. The CDR3 sequence is CASSPTQGSRRPQQYF. CDR3 bases: TGTGCCAGCAGCCCAACTCAGGGTTCCCGTCGACCCCAGCAGTATTTT. The whole variable domain, remainder taken from reference TRBV11-2 and TRBJ2-3, is EAGVAQSPRYKIIEKRQSVAFWCNPISGHATLYWYQQILGQGPKLLIQFQNNGVVDDSQLPKDRFSAERLKGVDSTLKIQPAKLEDSAVYLCASSPTQGSRRPQQYFGPGTRLTVL.

The V gene is TRBV25-1, the J gene TRBJ1-2; D unclear. The CDR3 consists of 16 residues. The germline V and J ends were trimmed by 3 bases and 4 bases, with 18 bases remaining between them. Germline assignment: CDR1 MGHDK and CDR2 SYGVNS. This CDR3 is CASSDILIFSFYGYTF. DNA for the CDR3: TGTGCCAGCAGTGATATCCTAATCTTTAGCTTCTATGGCTACACCTTC.

This chain links TRBV19 with TRBJ2-1, with unresolved D. V lost 3 bases, J lost 6 bases, and 15 bases lay in between. This CDR3 has 15 residues. Germline V lookup: CDR1 LNHDA, CDR2 SQIVND (reference sequence). The CDR3 coding sequence is TGTGCCAGTAGTATTAGTGAGTACAGCCGCAATGAGCAGTTCTTC. This codes for CASSISEYSRNEQFF.

This chain uses TRBV18 with TRBJ1-2; D is possibly TRBD1 (5 bases). The CDR3 totals 13 residues. Deletions cut 3 bases from V and 3 bases from J, with 8 bases between. The germline V gene encodes CDR1 KGHSH and CDR2 LQKENI. The chain's CDR3 is CASSPGLDYGYTF. As DNA, the CDR3 is TGTGCCAGCTCACCGGGACTCGACTATGGCTACACCTTC.

This rearrangement joins TRBV30 to TRBJ1-3; no definite D call. The CDR3 length is 14 residues. V was cut by 1 base and J by 0 bases, with 7 bases left in between. CDR1 is GTSNPN and CDR2 is SVGIG in the germline V gene (reference sequence). The CDR3 coding sequence is TGTGCCTGGAGTGCTGGAGGCTCTGGAAACACCATATATTTT. Its protein product is CAWSAGGSGNTIYF. Full variable domain (remainder filled in from reference TRBV30 and TRBJ1-3): SQTIHQWPATLVQPVGSPLSLECTVEGTSNPNLYWYRQAAGRGLQLLFYSVGIGQISSEVPQNLSASRPQDRQFILSSKKLLLSDSGFYLCAWSAGGSGNTIYFGEGSWLTVV.

The chain combines TRBV19 with TRBJ1-2, with D possibly matching TRBD1 (5 bases). This CDR3 has 16 amino acids. Per the germline V gene, CDR1 is LNHDA and CDR2 is SQIVND (reference sequence). V lost 7 bases and J lost 0, with 18 bases in between. The CDR3 is CASTLDAGTTNYGYTF. DNA for the CDR3: TGTGCCAGTACCCTCGACGCCGGGACTACTAACTATGGCTACACCTTC.

The chain employs TRBV9 and TRBJ1-4, with D maybe TRBD1 (5 bases). The V and J ends lost 0 bases and 0 bases respectively, with 12 bases between them. The CDR3 has 17 residues. Germline V gene data show CDR1 as SGDLS and CDR2 as YYNGEE. The CDR3 reads CASSVDAGLTTNEKLFF. CDR3 nucleotide sequence: TGTGCCAGCAGCGTAGATGCAGGGCTTACAACTAATGAAAAACTGTTTTTT.

This chain joins TRBV2 and TRBJ2-1, with a tentative D call TRBD1 (6 bases). Trimming removed 6 bases from V and 0 bases from J, with 12 bases in between. The germline V gene has CDR1 SNHLY and CDR2 FYNNEI. The CDR3 is 15 residues long. The CDR3 loop is CASRDGQISYNEQFF. The CDR3 bases are TGTGCCAGCAGGGACGGACAGATCTCCTACAATGAGCAGTTCTTC.

This chain uses TRBV4-1 with TRBJ1-1; D gene unclear. Between the trimmed V and J ends, which lost 5 bases and 5 bases, there was a span of 15 bases. Germline CDR1 is MGHRA and CDR2 is YSYEKL. The CDR3 contains 14 residues. CDR3 DNA sequence: TGCGCCAGCAGCTCCCTTCTAGGAGGAACTGAAGCTTTCTTT. Amino acid sequence: CASSSLLGGTEAFF.

CDR3 sequence reads: CASSVSGGNTGELFF. In DNA form, the CDR3 reads TGTGCCAGCAGTGTTAGCGGGGGGAACACCGGGGAGCTGTTTTTT. The chain combines TRBV5-6 with TRBJ2-2; 9 nucleotides agree with TRBD2. The germline gives CDR1 SGHDT, CDR2 YYEEEE. This CDR3 spans 15 amino acids. The J segment lost 1 base and the V segment lost 5 bases, leaving 3 bases of the junction unmatched.

The chain couples TRBV5-6 to TRBJ1-6, with D possibly TRBD1 on 6 matching bases. The CDR3 is made up of 14 amino acids. V lost 6 bases and J lost 9, with 16 bases in between. Germline V gene lookup returns CDR1 SGHDT and CDR2 YYEEEE. The CDR3 DNA is TGTGCCAGCAAATCTCCAGGGGCTACTTCACCCCTCCACTTT. This sequence encodes CASKSPGATSPLHF.

This chain uses TRBV13 with TRBJ1-2; 10 nucleotides agree with TRBD1. Trimming removed 5 bases from V and 3 bases from J; junction bases left unmatched: 12. From germline, CDR1 is PRHDT and CDR2 FYEKMQ (reference sequence). CDR3 length equals 17 residues. CDR3 residues: CASSAGDRGLGHYGYTF. CDR3 DNA: TGTGCCAGCAGCGCCGGGGACAGGGGATTGGGACACTATGGCTACACCTTC.

Notes on this clone: This CDR3 is also generated by other DNA sequences in the sample. The rearrangement links TRBV5-1 to TRBJ2-7; 10 bases map to TRBD1. The CDR3 totals 14 residues. Losses at the gene ends were 2 bases for V and 4 bases for J; bases not matched to a gene: 3. Germline lookup yields CDR1 SGHRS and CDR2 YFSETQ. CDR3 DNA sequence: TGCGCCAGCAGCTTACGGACAGGGGGATACGAGCAGTACTTC. It yields the protein CASSLRTGGYEQYF.

For the CDR3, the DNA is TGTGCCAGCAGCTTGTACAATCAGCCCCAGCATTTT. Translating gives CASSLYNQPQHF. This chain links TRBV5-4 with TRBJ1-5; D not certain. From germline, CDR1 is SGHNT and CDR2 YYREEE (reference sequence). CDR3 length equals 12 residues. Trimming shortened V by 1 base and J by 3 bases, and 2 bases separated the two germline ends.

The rearrangement uses TRBV5-4 and TRBJ2-2; TRBD2 agrees at 11 bases. Trimming removed 2 bases from V and 2 bases from J; junction bases left unmatched: 2. Germline CDR1 is SGHNT and CDR2 is YYREEE (reference sequence). The CDR3 consists of 16 residues. In nucleotides, the CDR3 is TGTGCCAGCAGCTTACTAGCGGGGGTTAACACCGGGGAGCTGTTTTTT. It encodes CASSLLAGVNTGELFF.

The chain couples TRBV6-5 to TRBJ1-5; no reliable D call. This CDR3 spans 15 amino acids. With 0 bases removed from V and 3 bases from J, the gap between germline ends came to 9 bases. The V gene's germline CDR1 is MNHEY and CDR2 SVGAGI. The CDR3 region is CASSYSRGTNQPQHF. DNA for the CDR3: TGTGCCAGCAGTTACTCACGGGGTACCAATCAGCCCCAGCATTTT.

V and J are TRBV27 and TRBJ2-7; D is perhaps TRBD1 (6 bases). The V end was cut by 3 bases, the J end by 6 bases, with 18 bases between. CDR1 MNHEY and CDR2 SMNVEV come from the germline V gene (reference sequence). The CDR3 totals 15 residues. As DNA, the CDR3 is TGTGCCAGCAGTTTGGGCGCAGGGGTGATAGGCGAGCAGTACTTC. This encodes CASSLGAGVIGEQYF.

The rearrangement uses TRBV3-1 (or the pseudogene TRBV3-2) and TRBJ2-1; 8 bases fit TRBD2. V shed 0 bases, J shed 12 bases, and the junction held 4 bases outside the gene matches. This CDR3 is 13 amino acids long. Per the germline V gene, CDR1 is LGHDT and CDR2 is YNNKEL (reference sequence). The CDR3 DNA reads TGTGCCAGCAGCCAAGATCGGGGACTAGTGCAGTTCTTC. This codes for CASSQDRGLVQFF.